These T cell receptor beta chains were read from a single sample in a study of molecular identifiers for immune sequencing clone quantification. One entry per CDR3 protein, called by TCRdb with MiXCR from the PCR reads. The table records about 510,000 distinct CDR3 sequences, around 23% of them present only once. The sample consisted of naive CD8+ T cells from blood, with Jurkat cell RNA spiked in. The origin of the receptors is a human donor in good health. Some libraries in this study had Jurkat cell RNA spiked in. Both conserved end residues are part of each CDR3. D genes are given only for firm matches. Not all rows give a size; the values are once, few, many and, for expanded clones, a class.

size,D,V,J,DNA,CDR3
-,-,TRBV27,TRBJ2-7,TGTGCCAGCAGTCCCACTCGAGGCTACGAGCAGTACTTC,CASSPTRGYEQYF
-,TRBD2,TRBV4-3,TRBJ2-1,TGCGCCAGCAGCCAAGAGGGACTATCCGATGATAACTCCTACAATGAGCAGTTCTTC,CASSQEGLSDDNSYNEQFF
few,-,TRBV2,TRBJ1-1,TGTGCCAGCACGCGGGGGGCGATGACTGAAGCTTTCTTT,CASTRGAMTEAFF
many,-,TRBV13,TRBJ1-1,TGTGCCAGCAGCTTACGGTCGGTTGGGTACACTGAAGCTTTCTTT,CASSLRSVGYTEAFF
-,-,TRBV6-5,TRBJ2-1,TGTGCCAGCAGCCCGGGGACACTTCCCTACAATGAGCAGATCTTC,CASSPGTLPYNEQIF
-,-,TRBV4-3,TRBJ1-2,TGCGCCAGCAGCCAAGATCCGGGCGGCCGCCAGAACTATGGCTACACCTTC,CASSQDPGGRQNYGYTF
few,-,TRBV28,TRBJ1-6,TGTGCCAGCCTACAGGGAGCTTATAATTCACCCCTCCACTTT,CASLQGAYNSPLHF
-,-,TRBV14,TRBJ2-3,TGTGCCAGCAGCCAAGTCGGCCCCCAGCCCCCCACAGATACGCAGTATTTT,CASSQVGPQPPTDTQYF
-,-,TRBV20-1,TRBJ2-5,TGCAGTGCTAGAGATCCCCTGGCCAGCGGAGAGACCCAGTACTTC,CSARDPLASGETQYF
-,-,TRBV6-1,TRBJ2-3,TGTGCCAGCAGTGAAATGCCTTCCTCTAGCACAGATACGCAGTATTTT,CASSEMPSSSTDTQYF
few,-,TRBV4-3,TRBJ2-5,TGCGCCAGCAGCCAAGATGCGGGACAGCAAGAGACCCAGTACTTC,CASSQDAGQQETQYF
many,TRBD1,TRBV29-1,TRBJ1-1,TGCAGCGTCGACAGGGACTTCAACACTGAAGCTTTCTTT,CSVDRDFNTEAFF
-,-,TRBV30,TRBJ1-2,TGTGCCTGGAGTGGAGGAGCCTCTTTTACTTATGGCTACACCTTC,CAWSGGASFTYGYTF
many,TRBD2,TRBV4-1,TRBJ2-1,TGCGCCAGCAGCCAACTAGCGGGGGCGGATTATGAGCAGTTCTTC,CASSQLAGADYEQFF
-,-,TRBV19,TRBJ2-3,TGTGCCAGTAGTATAGCAGACAGCACAGATACGCAGTATTTT,CASSIADSTDTQYF
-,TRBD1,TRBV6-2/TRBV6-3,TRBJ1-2,TGTGCCAGCAGTTACGGGACAGGTAGTGGCTACACCTTC,CASSYGTGSGYTF
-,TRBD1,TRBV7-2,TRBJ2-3,TGTGCCAGCAGCGGCATAGGGACAGCGAGCACAGATACGCAGTATTTT,CASSGIGTASTDTQYF
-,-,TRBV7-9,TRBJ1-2,TGTGCCAGCAGCCTATCGACAGGACCCTATGGCTACACCTTC,CASSLSTGPYGYTF
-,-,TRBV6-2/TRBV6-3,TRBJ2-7,TGTGCCAGCAGTTATTCCGGGACAACCCCAAACTACGAGCAGTACTTC,CASSYSGTTPNYEQYF
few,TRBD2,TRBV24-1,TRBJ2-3,TGTGCCACCAGTGATCACATAGCGGGGCACACAGATACGCAGTATTTT,CATSDHIAGHTDTQYF
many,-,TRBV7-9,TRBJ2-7,TGTGCCAGCAGCGCATTGGGGGCAACCTACGAGCAGTACTTC,CASSALGATYEQYF
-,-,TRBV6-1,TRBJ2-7,TGTGCCGGTGGCCCCTCCGCGCCGTCCTTC,CAGGPSAPSF
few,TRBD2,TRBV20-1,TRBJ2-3,TGCAGTGCTAGAACCTTCGATGTAGCGGGACAAAGCACAGATACGCAGTATTTT,CSARTFDVAGQSTDTQYF
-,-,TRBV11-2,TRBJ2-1,TGTGCCAGCACCTGGGGCACCCGGGGCAATGAGCAGTTCTTC,CASTWGTRGNEQFF
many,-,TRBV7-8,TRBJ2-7,TGTGCCAGCAGCTTAGGGCAGGGACCGTCCTACGAGCAGTACTTC,CASSLGQGPSYEQYF
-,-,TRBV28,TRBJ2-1,TGTGCCAGCCTCCAGGGGACTACAACGAGCTCCTACTACAATGAGCAGTTCTTC,CASLQGTTTSSYYNEQFF
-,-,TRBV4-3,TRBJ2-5,TGCGCCAGCAGCCAAGAATCGGACACTCAAGAGACCCAGTACTTC,CASSQESDTQETQYF
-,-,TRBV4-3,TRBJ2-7,TGCGCCAGCAGCCAAGATCGGGCAGGGGGGACCTACGAGCAGTACTTC,CASSQDRAGGTYEQYF
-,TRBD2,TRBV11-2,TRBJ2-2,TGTGCCAGCAGCCCAGCGCCTTGGGCTAGCGGGACGAACACCGGGGAGCTGTTTTTT,CASSPAPWASGTNTGELFF
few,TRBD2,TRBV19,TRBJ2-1,TGTGCCACCCAATCGGGGGGGGGGGCGAGCAATGAGCAGTTCTTC,CATQSGGGASNEQFF
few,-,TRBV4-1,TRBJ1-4,TGCGCCAGCAGCCAGGAGCAGGGGCTTATTAATGAAAAACTGTTTTTT,CASSQEQGLINEKLFF
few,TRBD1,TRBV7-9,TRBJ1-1,TGTGCCAGCAGCTCTACAGGGGGCGTCAAAAACACTGAAGCTTTCTTT,CASSSTGGVKNTEAFF
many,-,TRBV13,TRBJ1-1,TGTGCCAGCAGCCCCCCGAGTACTGAAGCTTTCTTT,CASSPPSTEAFF
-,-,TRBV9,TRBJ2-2,TGTGCCAGCAGCGTAGTGGAAGGGGGACAGAACACCGGGGAGCTGTTTTTT,CASSVVEGGQNTGELFF
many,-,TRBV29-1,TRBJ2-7,TGCAGCGTTGGGACGGCAGGGAGCTACGAGCAGTACTTC,CSVGTAGSYEQYF
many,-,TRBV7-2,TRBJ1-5,TGTGCCAGCAGCTTAGGGGGAAATAGCAATCAGCCCCAGCATTTT,CASSLGGNSNQPQHF
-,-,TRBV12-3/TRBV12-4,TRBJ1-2,TGTGCCAGCAGTTTAGATGTGGGTGGGTATGGCTACACCTTC,CASSLDVGGYGYTF
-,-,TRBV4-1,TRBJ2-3,TGCCCCACCACCCAAGAGGACACGAGAACTAGCACAGATACGCAGTATTTT,CPTTQEDTRTSTDTQYF
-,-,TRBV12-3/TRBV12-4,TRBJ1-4,TGTGCCAGCAGTTTAGCGCCGGGTGGGGGTGAAAAACTGTTTTTT,CASSLAPGGGEKLFF
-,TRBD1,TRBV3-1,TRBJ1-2,TGTGCCAGCAGCCCCAGTCCCGGGACAGGGAACTATGGCTACACCTTC,CASSPSPGTGNYGYTF
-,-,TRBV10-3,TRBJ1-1,TGTGCCATCAGTGAGTCGGGGGGGTATTCGACTGAAGCTTTCTTT,CAISESGGYSTEAFF
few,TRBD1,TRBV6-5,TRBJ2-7,TGTGCCAGCAGTTACGCACAGGGGCGTCCTTACGAGCAGTACTTC,CASSYAQGRPYEQYF
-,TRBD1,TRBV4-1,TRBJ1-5,TGCGCCAGCAGCCAAAGGCAGGGGGTCCAGCCCCAGCATTTT,CASSQRQGVQPQHF
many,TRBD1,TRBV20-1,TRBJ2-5,TGCAGTGCTGAGACAGGGCCGTACCAAGAGACCCAGTACTTC,CSAETGPYQETQYF
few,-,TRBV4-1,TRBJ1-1,TGCGCCAGCAGCCAAGAGTCACCTTTTGGGGGGGGCCTGAACACTGAAGCTTTCTTT,CASSQESPFGGGLNTEAFF
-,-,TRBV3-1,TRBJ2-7,TGTGCCAGCAGCCAAGGGCGGGTGGGCGAGCAGTACTTC,CASSQGRVGEQYF
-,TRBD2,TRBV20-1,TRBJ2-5,TGCAGTGCTAGAGTCGGAGGGACTAGCGGGAGTGAGACCCAGTACTTC,CSARVGGTSGSETQYF
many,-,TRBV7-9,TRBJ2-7,TGTGCCAGCAGCCCGACTGGAGTCTCCTACGAGCAGTACTTC,CASSPTGVSYEQYF
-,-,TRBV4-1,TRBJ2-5,TGCGCCAGCAGCCCAAGTAGCGGCTTTACGGAGACCCAGTACTTC,CASSPSSGFTETQYF